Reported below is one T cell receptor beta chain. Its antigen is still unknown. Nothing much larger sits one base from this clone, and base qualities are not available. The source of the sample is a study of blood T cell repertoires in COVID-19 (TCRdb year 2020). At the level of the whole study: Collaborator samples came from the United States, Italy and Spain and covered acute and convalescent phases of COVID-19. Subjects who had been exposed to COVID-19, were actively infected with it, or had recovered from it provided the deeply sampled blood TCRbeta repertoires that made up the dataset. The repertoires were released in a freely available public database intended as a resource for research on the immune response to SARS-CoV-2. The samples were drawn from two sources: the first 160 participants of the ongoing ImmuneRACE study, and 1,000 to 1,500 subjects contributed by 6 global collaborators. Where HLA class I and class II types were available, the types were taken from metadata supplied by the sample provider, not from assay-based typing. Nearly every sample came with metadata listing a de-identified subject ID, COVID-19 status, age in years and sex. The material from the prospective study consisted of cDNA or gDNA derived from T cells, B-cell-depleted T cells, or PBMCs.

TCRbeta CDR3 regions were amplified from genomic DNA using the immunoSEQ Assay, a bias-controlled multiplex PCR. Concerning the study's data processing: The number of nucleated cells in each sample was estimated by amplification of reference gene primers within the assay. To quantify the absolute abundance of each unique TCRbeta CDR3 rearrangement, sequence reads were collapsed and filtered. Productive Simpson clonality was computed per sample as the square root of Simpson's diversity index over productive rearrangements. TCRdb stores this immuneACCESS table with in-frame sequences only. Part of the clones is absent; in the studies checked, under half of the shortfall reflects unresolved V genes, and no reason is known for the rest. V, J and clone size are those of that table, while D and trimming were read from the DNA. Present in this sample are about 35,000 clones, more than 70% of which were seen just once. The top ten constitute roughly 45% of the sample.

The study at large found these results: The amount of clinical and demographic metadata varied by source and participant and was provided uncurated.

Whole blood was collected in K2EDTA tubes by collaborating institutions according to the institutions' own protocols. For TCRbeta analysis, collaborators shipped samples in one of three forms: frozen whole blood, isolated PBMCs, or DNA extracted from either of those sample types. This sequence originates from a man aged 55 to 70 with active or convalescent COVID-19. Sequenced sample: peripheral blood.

The bases read TGTGCCAGCAGTATCCAAATCTCTGGAAACACCATATATTTT. It translates to CASSIQISGNTIYF. The rearrangement joined TRBV6-5 to TRBJ1-3; the D gene is not confidently resolved. Based on the germline V gene, the CDR1 and CDR2 sequences are MNHEY and SVGAGI. Measured from the cysteine to the phenylalanine, the CDR3 is 14 residues long. Only CDR3 DNA remains: 42 bases, in frame from the first base. The junction shows trimming of 5 bases on V and 0 bases on J, plus 8 bases between the germline ends.